This TCR beta chain was captured by sequencing in a study of a mutant IDH1 vaccine in newly diagnosed glioma. Study details: The patients received vaccinations eight times, in weeks 1, 3, 5, 7, 11, 15, 19 and 23.

Time point given: week 23, last vaccination. Doses of 300 ug of mutant IDH1 20-mer peptide were given with topical imiquimod. The donor cohort comprised cases of new WHO grade 3 or 4 IDH1-mutant, ATRX-lost astrocytoma. The CDR3 is 9 amino acids. The germline gives CDR1 SEHNR, CDR2 FQNEAQ (reference sequence). Points on this clone: The antigen remains undetermined. One junction end disagrees with the germline gene, perhaps due to a read error.

The table came from immunoSEQ multiplex PCR; TCRdb's copy has only in-frame clones and leaves some out. The repertoire holds tens of thousands of clones, with 75% to 90% as singletons. This chain joins TRBV7-9 and TRBJ2-7; D gene ambiguous. The clonotype comes from a woman in her forties or fifties with glioma. The material sequenced was PBMCs, taken from a glioma patient whose treatment included an IDH1 peptide vaccine. CDR3 protein: CASSLRAIF. The CDR3 DNA reads as TGTGCCAGCAGCTTACGGGCCATCTTC.